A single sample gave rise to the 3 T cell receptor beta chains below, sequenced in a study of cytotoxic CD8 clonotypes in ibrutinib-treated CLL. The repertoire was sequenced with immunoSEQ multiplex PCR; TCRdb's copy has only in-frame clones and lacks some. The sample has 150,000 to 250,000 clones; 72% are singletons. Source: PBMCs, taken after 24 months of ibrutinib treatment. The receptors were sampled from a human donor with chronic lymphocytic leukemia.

CDR3 sequence: CASSEVGVRAFF. The CDR3 coding sequence is TGTGCCAGCAGTGAAGTAGGGGTGCGAGCTTTCTTT. The V gene is TRBV2, the J gene TRBJ1-1; TRBD1 might be the D (5 bases). The CDR3 covers 12 residues. Germline V gives CDR1 SNHLY, CDR2 FYNNEI. V was cut by 1 base and J by 10 bases, with 10 bases left in between.

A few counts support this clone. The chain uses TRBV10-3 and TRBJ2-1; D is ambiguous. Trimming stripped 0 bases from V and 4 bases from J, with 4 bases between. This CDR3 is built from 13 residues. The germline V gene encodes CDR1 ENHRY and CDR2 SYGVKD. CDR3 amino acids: CAISESEYNEQFF. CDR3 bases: TGTGCCATCAGTGAGTCCGAATACAATGAGCAGTTCTTC.

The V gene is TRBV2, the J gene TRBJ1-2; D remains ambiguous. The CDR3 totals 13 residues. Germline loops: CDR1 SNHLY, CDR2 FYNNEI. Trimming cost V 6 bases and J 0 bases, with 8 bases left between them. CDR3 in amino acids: CASSKTANYGYTF. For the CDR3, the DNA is TGTGCCAGCAGCAAAACAGCTAACTATGGCTACACCTTC. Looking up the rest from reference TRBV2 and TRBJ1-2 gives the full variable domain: EPEVTQTPSHQVTQMGQEVILRCVPISNHLYFYWYRQILGQKVEFLVSFYNNEISEKSEIFDDQFSVERPDGSNFTLKIRSTKLEDSAMYFCASSKTANYGYTFGSGTRLTVV.